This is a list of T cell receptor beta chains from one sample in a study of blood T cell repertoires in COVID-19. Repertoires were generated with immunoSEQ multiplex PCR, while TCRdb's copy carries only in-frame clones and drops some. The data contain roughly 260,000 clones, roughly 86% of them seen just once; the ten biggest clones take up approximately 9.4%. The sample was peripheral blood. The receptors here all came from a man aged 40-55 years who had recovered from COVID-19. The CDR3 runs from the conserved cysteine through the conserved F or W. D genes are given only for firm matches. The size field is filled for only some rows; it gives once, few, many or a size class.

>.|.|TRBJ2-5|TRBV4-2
CASSPAGRAGETQYF
TGTGCCAGCAGCCCCGCGGGACGGGCGGGGGAGACCCAGTACTTC
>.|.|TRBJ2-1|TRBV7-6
CASSLTPPGFDEQFF
TGTGCCAGCAGCTTAACCCCGCCCGGGTTTGATGAGCAGTTCTTC
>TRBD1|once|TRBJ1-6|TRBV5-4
CASSSTGGNNSPLHF
TGTGCCAGCAGCTCCACAGGGGGGAATAATTCACCCCTCCATTTT
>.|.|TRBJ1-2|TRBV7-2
CASSLSRADGYTF
TGTGCCAGCAGCTTGAGCAGGGCTGATGGCTACACCTTC
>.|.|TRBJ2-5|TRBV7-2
CATRRVAGKETQYF
TGTGCCACCCGAAGGGTGGCGGGGAAAGAGACCCAGTACTTC
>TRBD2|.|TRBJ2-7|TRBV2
CASRTLAGPYEQYF
TGTGCCAGCAGGACACTAGCGGGACCGTACGAGCAGTACTTC
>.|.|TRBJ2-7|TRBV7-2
CASTHQYEQYF
TGTGCCAGCACACACCAATACGAGCAGTACTTC
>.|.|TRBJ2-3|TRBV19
CASSVGTRSTDTQYF
TGTGCCAGTAGTGTCGGGACTCGGAGCACAGATACGCAGTATTTT
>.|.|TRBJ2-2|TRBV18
CASSSQGTGELFF
TGTGCCAGCTCGTCGCAGGGCACCGGGGAGCTGTTTTTT
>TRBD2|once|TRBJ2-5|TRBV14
CASSQDPTSGFPGETQYF
TGTGCCAGCAGCCAAGATCCGACTAGCGGGTTCCCGGGGGAGACCCAGTACTTC
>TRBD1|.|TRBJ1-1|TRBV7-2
CASSPRSGGAGNTEAFF
TGTGCCAGCAGCCCAAGATCAGGGGGCGCGGGGAACACTGAAGCTTTCTTT
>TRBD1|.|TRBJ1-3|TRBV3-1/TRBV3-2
CASSHRDRASGNTIYF
TGTGCCAGCAGCCACCGGGACAGGGCTTCGGGAAACACCATATATTTT
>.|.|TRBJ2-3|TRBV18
CASSPLGQGDTQYF
TGTGCCAGCTCACCACTTGGGCAGGGAGATACGCAGTATTTT
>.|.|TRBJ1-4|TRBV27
CASSSAGRIEKLFF
TGTGCCAGCAGTTCCGCCGGCAGGATTGAAAAACTGTTTTTT
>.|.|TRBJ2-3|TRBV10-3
CAISESGGSDTQYF
TGTGCCATCAGTGAGTCAGGGGGATCAGATACGCAGTATTTT
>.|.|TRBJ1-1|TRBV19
CASRYPGINTEAFF
TGTGCCAGTAGATACCCCGGGATCAACACTGAAGCTTTCTTT
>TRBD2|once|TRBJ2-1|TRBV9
CASSARTGLAGGVNEQFF
TGTGCCAGCAGCGCCCGAACGGGACTAGCGGGAGGGGTCAATGAGCAGTTCTTC
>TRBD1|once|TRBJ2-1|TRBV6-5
CASRLDRGRYNEQFF
TGTGCCAGCAGACTCGACAGGGGGCGATACAATGAGCAGTTCTTC
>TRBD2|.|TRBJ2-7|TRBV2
CASRFPGLAIYEQYF
TGTGCCAGCAGATTCCCGGGACTAGCGATATACGAGCAGTACTTC
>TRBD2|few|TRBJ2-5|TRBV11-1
CASSITSGREETQYF
TGTGCCAGCAGCATAACTAGCGGGAGGGAAGAGACCCAGTACTTC
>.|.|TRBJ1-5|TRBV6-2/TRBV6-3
CASSYGVGGMVNQPQHF
TGTGCCAGCAGTTACGGTGTCGGGGGTATGGTCAATCAGCCCCAGCATTTT
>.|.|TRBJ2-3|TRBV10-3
CAIGTTDTQYF
TGTGCCATCGGGACTACAGATACGCAGTATTTT
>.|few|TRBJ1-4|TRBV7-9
CASSGRVREKLFF
TGTGCCAGCAGCGGCAGGGTTCGGGAAAAACTGTTTTTT
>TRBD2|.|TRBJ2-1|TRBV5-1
CASSLGERDNEQFF
TGCGCCAGCAGCTTGGGGGAGCGGGATAATGAGCAGTTCTTC
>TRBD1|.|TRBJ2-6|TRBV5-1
CASSLTGQGSGANVLTF
TGCGCCAGCAGCTTGACCGGACAGGGATCTGGGGCCAACGTCCTGACTTTC
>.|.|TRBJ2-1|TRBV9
CASSVGRSGPNNEQFF
TGTGCCAGCAGCGTGGGGCGCTCCGGACCTAACAATGAGCAGTTCTTC
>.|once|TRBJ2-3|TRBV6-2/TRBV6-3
CASSSVYTDTQYF
TGTGCCAGCAGTTCGGTTTACACAGATACGCAGTATTTT
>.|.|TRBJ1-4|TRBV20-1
CSASRGDEKLFF
TGCAGTGCTAGTCGAGGTGATGAAAAACTGTTTTTT
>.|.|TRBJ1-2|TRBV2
CASSPSMPWGYTF
TGTGCCAGCAGCCCAAGCATGCCGTGGGGCTACACCTTC
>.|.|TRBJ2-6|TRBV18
CASSPGVVGNGANVLTF
TGTGCCAGCTCACCCGGGGTGGTGGGCAATGGGGCCAACGTCCTGACTTTC
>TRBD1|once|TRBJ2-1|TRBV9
CASSVSGQGTNEQFF
TGTGCCAGCAGCGTCTCGGGACAGGGGACCAATGAGCAGTTCTTC
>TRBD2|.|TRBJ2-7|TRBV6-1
CASSTSGSSYEQYF
TGTGCCAGCAGTACTAGCGGGAGTTCCTACGAGCAGTACTTC
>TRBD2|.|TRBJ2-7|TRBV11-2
CASSRTSGQTLSSYEQYF
TGTGCCAGCAGTAGGACTAGCGGGCAGACGCTTTCTTCCTACGAGCAGTACTTC
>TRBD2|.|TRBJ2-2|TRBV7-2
CASSVTLAGVNTGELFF
TGTGCCAGCAGCGTGACACTAGCGGGGGTCAACACCGGGGAGCTGTTTTTT
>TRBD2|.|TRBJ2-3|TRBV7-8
CASSSGTSGRPSTDTQYF
TGTGCCAGCAGCTCCGGGACTAGCGGGAGACCGAGCACAGATACGCAGTATTTT
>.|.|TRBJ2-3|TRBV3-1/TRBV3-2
CASSQVVLRDTDTQYF
TGTGCCAGCAGCCAAGTGGTACTGCGGGACACAGATACGCAGTATTTT
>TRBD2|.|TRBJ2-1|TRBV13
CASSTSGGYSSYNEQFF
TGTGCCAGCAGCACTAGCGGGGGGTATAGCTCCTACAATGAGCAGTTCTTC
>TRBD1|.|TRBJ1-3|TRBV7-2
CASSLGPGGSSNTIYF
TGTGCCAGCAGCTTAGGTCCAGGGGGATCCTCAAACACCATATATTTT
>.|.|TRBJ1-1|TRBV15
CATSRFLQGNTEAFF
TGTGCCACCAGCAGATTTTTACAGGGTAACACTGAAGCTTTCTTT
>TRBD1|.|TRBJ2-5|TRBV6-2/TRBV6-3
CASSPGQGKQETQYF
TGTGCCAGCAGTCCGGGACAGGGTAAACAAGAGACCCAGTACTTC
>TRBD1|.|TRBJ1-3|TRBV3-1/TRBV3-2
CASSHNPGQTNTIYF
TGTGCCAGCAGCCACAACCCGGGACAGACAAACACCATATATTTT
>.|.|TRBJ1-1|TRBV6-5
CASSYQGQGTEAFF
TGTGCCAGCAGTTACCAGGGCCAGGGGACTGAAGCTTTCTTT
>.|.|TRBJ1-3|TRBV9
CASSKGVLGNTIYF
TGTGCCAGCAGCAAGGGAGTGTTGGGAAACACCATATATTTT
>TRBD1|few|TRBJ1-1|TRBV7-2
CASSYGQGNTEAFF
TGTGCCAGCAGCTACGGACAGGGGAACACTGAAGCTTTCTTT
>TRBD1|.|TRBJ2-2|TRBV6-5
CASSYTGVGTGELFF
TGTGCCAGCAGTTACACAGGGGTAGGAACCGGGGAGCTGTTTTTT
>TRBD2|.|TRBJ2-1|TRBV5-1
CASSSTTGGGGNEQFF
TGCGCCAGCAGCTCGACCACTGGCGGGGGAGGTAATGAGCAGTTCTTC
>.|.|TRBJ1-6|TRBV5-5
CASSKRPNSDSPLHF
TGTGCCAGCAGCAAGAGACCCAATAGCGATTCACCCCTCCACTTT
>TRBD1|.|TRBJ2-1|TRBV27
CASSLPGTGTRSEQFF
TGTGCCAGCAGTCTGCCCGGGACAGGCACCCGGTCTGAGCAGTTCTTC
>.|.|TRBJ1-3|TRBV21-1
CASSKPRLRGNTIYF
TGTGCCAGCAGCAAACCCCGCCTCAGGGGAAACACCATATATTTT
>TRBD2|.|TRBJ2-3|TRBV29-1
CSVRSGSGTDTQYF
TGCAGCGTACGCAGCGGGAGTGGGACAGATACGCAGTATTTT
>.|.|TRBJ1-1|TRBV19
CASRAPGGNTEAFF
TGTGCCAGTAGGGCGCCGGGTGGGAACACTGAAGCTTTCTTT
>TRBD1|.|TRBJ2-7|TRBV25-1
CASSHRGVVPYEQYF
TGTGCCAGCAGCCACAGGGGCGTCGTCCCCTACGAGCAGTACTTC
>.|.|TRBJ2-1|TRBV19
CASKGANEQFF
TGTGCCAGTAAAGGGGCCAATGAGCAGTTCTTC
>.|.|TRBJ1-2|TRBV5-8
CASSQDRFYGYTF
TGTGCCAGCTCGCAGGACAGATTCTATGGCTACACCTTC
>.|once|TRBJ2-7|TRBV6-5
CASVRSAAYEQYF
TGTGCCAGCGTGCGATCGGCGGCCTACGAGCAGTACTTC
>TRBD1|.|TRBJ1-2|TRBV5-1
CASSQDRANYGYTF
TGCGCCAGCAGCCAGGACAGGGCTAACTATGGCTACACCTTC
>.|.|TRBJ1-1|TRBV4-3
CASSQGPKTEAFF
TGCGCCAGCAGCCAGGGCCCGAAGACTGAAGCTTTCTTT
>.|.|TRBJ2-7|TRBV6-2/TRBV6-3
CASSIQGRYEQYF
TGTGCCAGCAGCATTCAGGGCAGGTACGAGCAGTACTTC
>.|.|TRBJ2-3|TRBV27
CASSSRVDTQYF
TGTGCCAGCAGTTCCAGGGTGGATACGCAGTATTTT
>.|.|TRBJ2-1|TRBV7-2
CASSLGLLEQFF
TGTGCCAGCAGCTTAGGACTGTTAGAGCAGTTCTTC